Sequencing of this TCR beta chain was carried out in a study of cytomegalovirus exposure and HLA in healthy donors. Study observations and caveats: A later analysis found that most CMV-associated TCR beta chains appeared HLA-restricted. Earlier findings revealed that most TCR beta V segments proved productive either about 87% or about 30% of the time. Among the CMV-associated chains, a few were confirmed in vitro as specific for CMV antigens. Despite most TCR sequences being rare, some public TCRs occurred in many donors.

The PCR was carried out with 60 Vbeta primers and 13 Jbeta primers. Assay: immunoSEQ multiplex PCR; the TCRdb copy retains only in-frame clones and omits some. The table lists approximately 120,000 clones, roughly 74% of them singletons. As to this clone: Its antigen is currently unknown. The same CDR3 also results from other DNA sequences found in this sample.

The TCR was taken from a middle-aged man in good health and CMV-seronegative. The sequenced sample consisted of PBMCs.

As DNA, the CDR3 is TGTGCCACCAGCAGGGACAGGGTTTCGGTTGAAAAACTGTTTTTT. Translating it yields CATSRDRVSVEKLFF. The genes are TRBV15 and TRBJ1-4; 8 bases map to TRBD1. V was clipped by 3 bases and J by 7 bases; unmatched bases: 7. Germline V lookup: CDR1 LNHNV, CDR2 YYDKDF (reference sequence). There are 15 residues in the CDR3.